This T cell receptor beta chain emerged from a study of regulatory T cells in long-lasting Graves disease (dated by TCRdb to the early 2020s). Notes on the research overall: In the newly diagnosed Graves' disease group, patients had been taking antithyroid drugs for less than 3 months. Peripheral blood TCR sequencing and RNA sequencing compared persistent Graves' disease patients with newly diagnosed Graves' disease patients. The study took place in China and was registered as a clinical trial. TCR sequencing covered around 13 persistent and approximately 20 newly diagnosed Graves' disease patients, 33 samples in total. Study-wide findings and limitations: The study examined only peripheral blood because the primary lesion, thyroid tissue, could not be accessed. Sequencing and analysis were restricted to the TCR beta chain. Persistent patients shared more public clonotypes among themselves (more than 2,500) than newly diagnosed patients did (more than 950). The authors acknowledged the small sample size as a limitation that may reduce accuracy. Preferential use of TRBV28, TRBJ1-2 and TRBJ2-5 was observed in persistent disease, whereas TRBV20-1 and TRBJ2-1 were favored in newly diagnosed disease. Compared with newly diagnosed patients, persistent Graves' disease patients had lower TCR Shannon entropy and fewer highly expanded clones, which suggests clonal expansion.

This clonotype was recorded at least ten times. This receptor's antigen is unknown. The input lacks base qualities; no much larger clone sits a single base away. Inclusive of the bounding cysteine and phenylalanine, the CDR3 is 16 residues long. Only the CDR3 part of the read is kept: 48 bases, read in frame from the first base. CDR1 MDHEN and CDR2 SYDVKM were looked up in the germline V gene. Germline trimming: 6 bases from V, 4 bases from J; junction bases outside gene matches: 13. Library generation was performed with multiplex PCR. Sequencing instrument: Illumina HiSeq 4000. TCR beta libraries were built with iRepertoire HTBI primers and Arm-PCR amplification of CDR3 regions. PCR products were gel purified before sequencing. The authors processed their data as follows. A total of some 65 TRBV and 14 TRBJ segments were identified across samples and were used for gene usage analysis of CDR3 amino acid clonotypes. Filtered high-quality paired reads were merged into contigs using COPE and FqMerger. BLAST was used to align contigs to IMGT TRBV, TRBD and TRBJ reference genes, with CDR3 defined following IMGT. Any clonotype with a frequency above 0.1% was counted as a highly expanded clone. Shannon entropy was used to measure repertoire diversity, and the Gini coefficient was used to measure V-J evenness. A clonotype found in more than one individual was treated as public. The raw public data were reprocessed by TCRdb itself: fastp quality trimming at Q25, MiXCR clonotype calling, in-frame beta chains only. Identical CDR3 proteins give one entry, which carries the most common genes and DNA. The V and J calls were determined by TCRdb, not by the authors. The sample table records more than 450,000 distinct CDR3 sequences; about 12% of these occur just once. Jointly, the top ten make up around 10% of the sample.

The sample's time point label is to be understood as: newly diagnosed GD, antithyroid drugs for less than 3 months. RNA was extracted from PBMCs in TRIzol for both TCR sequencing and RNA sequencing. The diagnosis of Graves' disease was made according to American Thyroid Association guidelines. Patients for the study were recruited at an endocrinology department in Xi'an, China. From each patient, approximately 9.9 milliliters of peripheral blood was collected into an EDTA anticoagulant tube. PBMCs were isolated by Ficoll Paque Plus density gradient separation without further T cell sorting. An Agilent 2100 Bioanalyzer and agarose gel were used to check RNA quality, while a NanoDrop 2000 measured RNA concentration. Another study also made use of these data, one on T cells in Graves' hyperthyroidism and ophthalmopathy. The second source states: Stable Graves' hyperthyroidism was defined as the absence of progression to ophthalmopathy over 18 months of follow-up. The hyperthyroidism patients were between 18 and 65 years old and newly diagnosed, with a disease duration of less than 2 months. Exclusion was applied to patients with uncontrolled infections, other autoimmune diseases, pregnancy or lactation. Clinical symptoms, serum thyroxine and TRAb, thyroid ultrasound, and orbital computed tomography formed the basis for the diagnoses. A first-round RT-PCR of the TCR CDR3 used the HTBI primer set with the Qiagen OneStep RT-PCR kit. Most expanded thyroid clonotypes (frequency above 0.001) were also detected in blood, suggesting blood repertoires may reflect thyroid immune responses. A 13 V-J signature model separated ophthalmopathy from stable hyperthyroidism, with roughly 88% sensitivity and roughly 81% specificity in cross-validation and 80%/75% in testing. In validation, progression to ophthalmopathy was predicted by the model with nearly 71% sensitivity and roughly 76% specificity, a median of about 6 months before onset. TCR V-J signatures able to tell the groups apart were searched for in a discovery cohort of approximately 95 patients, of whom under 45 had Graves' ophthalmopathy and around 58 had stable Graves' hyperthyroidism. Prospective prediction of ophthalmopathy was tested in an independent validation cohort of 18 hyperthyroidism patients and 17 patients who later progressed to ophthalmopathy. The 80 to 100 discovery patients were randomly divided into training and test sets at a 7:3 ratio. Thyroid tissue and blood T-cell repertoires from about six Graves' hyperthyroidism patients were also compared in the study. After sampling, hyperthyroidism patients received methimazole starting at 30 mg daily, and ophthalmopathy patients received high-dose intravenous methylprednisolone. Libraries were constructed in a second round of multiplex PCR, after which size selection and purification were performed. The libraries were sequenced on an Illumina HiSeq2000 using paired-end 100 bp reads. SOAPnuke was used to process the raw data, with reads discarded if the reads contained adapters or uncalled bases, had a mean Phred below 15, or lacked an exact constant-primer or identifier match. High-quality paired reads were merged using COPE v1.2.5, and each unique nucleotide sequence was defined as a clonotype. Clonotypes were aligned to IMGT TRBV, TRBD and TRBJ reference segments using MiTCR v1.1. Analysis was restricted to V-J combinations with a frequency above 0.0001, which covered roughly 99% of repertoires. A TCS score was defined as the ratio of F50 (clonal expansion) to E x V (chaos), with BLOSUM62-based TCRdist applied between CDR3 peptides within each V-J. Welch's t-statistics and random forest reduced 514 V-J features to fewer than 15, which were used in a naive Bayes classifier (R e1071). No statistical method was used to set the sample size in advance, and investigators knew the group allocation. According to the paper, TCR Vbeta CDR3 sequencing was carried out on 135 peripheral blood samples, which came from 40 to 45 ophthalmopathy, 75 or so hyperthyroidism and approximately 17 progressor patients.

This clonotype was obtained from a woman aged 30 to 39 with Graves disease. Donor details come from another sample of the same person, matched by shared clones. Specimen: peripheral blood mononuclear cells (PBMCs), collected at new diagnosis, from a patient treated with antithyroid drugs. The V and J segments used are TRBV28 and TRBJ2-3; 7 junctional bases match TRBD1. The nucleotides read TGTGCCAGCAGCACGCCCCGACAGGGAAGGTCAGATACGCAGTATTTT. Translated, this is CASSTPRQGRSDTQYF.